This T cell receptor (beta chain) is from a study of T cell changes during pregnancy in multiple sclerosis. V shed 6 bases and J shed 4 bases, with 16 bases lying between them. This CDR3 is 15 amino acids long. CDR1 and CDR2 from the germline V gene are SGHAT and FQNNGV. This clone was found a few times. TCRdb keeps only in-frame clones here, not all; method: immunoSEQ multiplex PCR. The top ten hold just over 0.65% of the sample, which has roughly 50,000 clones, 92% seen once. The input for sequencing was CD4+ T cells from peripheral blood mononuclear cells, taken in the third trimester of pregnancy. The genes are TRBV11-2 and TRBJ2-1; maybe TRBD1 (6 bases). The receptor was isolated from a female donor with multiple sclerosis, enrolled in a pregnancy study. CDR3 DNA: TGTGCCAGCAGGCAGCAGGGGATTCGGTACAATGAGCAGTTCTTC. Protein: CASRQQGIRYNEQFF.